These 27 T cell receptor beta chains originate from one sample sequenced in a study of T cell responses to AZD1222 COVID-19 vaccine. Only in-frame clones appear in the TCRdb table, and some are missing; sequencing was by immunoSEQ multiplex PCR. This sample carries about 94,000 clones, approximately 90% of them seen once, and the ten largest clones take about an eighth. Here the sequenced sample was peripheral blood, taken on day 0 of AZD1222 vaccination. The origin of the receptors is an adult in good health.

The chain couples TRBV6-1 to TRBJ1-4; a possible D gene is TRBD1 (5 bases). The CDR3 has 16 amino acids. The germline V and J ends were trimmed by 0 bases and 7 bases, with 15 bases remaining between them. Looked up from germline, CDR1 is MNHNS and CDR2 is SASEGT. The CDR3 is CASSEAMGGSAEKLFF. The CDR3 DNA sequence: TGTGCCAGCAGTGAAGCGATGGGGGGAAGTGCTGAAAAACTGTTTTTT.

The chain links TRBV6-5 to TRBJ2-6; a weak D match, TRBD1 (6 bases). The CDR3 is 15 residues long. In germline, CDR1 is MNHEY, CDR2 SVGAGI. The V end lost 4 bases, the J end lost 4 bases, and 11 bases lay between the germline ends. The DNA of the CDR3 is TGTGCCAGCAGTTTCGACAGGAAAGGGGCCAACGTCCTGACTTTC. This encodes CASSFDRKGANVLTF.

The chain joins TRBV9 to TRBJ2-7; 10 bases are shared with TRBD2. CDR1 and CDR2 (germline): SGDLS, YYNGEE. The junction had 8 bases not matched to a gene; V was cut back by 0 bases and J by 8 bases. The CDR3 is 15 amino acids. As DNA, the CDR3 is TGTGCCAGCAGCGTAGGAGCGGGGGGGCCTAGTAAGCAGTACTTC. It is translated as CASSVGAGGPSKQYF.

The CDR3, as DNA: TGTGCCAGCAGCTTATCACCGGGGGCCACCGGGGAGCTGTTTTTT. Amino acid sequence: CASSLSPGATGELFF. The J gene is TRBJ2-2, the V gene TRBV11-1, with D perhaps given as TRBD1 or TRBD2 (6 bases each). The CDR3 spans 15 residues. V was trimmed by 2 bases and J by 4 bases, leaving 11 bases between them. Germline V CDR1 and CDR2: SGHAT, FQDESV (reference sequence).

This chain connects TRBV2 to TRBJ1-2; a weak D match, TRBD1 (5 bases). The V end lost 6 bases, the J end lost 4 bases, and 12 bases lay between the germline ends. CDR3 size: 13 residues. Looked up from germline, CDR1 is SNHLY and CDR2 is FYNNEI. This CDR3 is CASSGGMVYGYTF. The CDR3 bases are TGTGCCAGCAGCGGGGGGATGGTCTATGGCTACACCTTC. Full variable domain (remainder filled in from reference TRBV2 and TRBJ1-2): EPEVTQTPSHQVTQMGQEVILRCVPISNHLYFYWYRQILGQKVEFLVSFYNNEISEKSEIFDDQFSVERPDGSNFTLKIRSTKLEDSAMYFCASSGGMVYGYTFGSGTRLTVV.

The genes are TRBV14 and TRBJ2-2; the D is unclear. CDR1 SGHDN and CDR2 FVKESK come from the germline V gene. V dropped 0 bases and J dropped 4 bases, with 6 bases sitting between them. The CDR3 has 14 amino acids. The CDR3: CASSQDRSTGELFF. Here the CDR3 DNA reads TGTGCCAGCAGCCAAGATCGGAGCACCGGGGAGCTGTTTTTT.

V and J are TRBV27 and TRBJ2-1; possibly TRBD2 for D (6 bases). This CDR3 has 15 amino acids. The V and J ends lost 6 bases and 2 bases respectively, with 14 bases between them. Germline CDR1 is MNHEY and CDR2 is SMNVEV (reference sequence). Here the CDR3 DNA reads TGTGCCAGCAGCCCCGGCGGGGTTGCCTACAATGAGCAGTTCTTC. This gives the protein CASSPGGVAYNEQFF.

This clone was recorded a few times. The CDR3: CASSYPQTGQTEAFF. The CDR3 DNA reads TGTGCCAGCAGTTACCCTCAGACAGGCCAGACTGAAGCTTTCTTT. The chain couples TRBV6-6 to TRBJ1-1, with D possibly being TRBD1 (6 bases). The germline gives CDR1 MNHNY, CDR2 SVGAGI (reference sequence). The CDR3 loop spans 15 amino acids. V gave up 2 bases and J gave up 5 bases, with 15 bases separating them.

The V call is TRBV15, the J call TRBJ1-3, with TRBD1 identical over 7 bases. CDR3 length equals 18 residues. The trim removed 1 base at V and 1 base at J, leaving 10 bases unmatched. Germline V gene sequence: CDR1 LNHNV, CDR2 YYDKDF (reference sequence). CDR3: CATSRGPYTGVSGNTIYF. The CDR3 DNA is TGTGCCACCAGCAGAGGACCATATACAGGGGTGTCTGGAAACACCATATATTTT.

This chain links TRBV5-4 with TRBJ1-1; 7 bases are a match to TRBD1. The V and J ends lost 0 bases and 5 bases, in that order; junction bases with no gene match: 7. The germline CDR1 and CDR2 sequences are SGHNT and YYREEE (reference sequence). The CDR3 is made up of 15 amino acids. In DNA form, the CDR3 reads TGTGCCAGCAGCTTGGTGGCAGGGGGTCGGACTGAAGCTTTCTTT. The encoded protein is CASSLVAGGRTEAFF.

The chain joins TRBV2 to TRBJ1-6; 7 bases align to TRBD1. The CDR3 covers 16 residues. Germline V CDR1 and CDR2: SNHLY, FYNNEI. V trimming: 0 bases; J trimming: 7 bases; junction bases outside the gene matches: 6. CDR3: CASSEAGTVRNSPLHF. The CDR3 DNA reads TGTGCCAGCAGTGAAGCGGGGACAGTGAGAAATTCACCCCTCCACTTT.

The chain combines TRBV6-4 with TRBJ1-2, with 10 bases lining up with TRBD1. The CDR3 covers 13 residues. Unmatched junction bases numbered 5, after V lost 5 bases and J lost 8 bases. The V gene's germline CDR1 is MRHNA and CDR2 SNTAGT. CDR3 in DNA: TGTGCCAGCAGTATGACAGGGGGCCGGGGCTACACCTTC. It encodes CASSMTGGRGYTF.

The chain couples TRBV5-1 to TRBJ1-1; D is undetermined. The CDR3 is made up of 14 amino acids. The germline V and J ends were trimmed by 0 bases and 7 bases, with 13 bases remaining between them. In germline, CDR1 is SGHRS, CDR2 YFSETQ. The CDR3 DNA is TGCGCCAGCAGCTTGGGCGACCGGGCCCTTGAAGCTTTCTTT. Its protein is CASSLGDRALEAFF.

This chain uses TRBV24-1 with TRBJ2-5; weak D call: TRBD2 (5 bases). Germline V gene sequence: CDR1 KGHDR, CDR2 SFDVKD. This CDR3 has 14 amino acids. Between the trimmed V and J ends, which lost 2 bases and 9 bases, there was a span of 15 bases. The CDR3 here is CATSDSKHYGAQYF. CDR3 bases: TGTGCCACCAGTGATTCGAAACATTACGGGGCCCAGTACTTC.

CDR3 nucleotide sequence: TGTGCCAGCAGGCTCAGTAATGAAAAACTGTTTTTT. Translation: CASRLSNEKLFF. The V and J genes are TRBV28 and TRBJ1-4; D ambiguous. Germline CDR1 reads MDHEN; CDR2 reads SYDVKM. Trimming removed 6 bases from V and 4 bases from J, with 6 bases in between. CDR3 size: 12 residues.

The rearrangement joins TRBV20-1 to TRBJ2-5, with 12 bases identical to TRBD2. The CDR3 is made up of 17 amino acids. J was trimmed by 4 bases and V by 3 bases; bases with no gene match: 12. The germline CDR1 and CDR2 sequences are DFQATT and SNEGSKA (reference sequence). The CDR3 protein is CSASRRTSGEYGETQYF. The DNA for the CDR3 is TGCAGTGCTAGTAGAAGGACTAGCGGGGAGTACGGAGAGACCCAGTACTTC.

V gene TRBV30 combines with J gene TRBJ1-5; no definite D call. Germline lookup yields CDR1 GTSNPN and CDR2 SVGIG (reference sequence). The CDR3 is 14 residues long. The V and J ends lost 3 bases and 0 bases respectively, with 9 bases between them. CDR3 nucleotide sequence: TGTGCCTGGAGCGGAACCCATAGCAATCAGCCCCAGCATTTT. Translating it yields CAWSGTHSNQPQHF.

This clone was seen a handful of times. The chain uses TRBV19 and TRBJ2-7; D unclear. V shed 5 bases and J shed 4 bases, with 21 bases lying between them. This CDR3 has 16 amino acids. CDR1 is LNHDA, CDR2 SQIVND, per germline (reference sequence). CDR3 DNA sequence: TGTGCCAGTAGTCCACAACGTACTGGGTTGGGGTACGAGCAGTACTTC. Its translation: CASSPQRTGLGYEQYF.

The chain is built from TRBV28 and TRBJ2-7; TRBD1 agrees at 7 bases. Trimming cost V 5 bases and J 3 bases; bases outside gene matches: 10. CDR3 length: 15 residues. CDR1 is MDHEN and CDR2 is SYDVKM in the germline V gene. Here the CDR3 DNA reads TGTGCCAGCAGTCCAACAGGGGTGAGGTTCTACGAGCAGTACTTC. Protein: CASSPTGVRFYEQYF.

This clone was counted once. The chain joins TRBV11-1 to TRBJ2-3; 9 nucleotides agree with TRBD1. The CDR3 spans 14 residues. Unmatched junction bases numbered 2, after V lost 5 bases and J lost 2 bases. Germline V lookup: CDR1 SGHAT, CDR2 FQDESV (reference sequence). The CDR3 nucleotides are TGTGCCAGCAGCCGGGACAGGGCCACAGATACGCAGTATTTT. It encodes CASSRDRATDTQYF.

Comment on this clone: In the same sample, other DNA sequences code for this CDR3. The CDR3 bases are TGCGCCAGCAGCCAGACAGGGGCGAACACTGAAGCTTTCTTT. Translating it yields CASSQTGANTEAFF. This chain uses TRBV5-1 with TRBJ1-1, with TRBD1 matching 8 bases. The CDR3 loop spans 14 amino acids. The germline V gene encodes CDR1 SGHRS and CDR2 YFSETQ. Trimming took 4 bases from V and 1 from J; bases not matched to a gene: 3.

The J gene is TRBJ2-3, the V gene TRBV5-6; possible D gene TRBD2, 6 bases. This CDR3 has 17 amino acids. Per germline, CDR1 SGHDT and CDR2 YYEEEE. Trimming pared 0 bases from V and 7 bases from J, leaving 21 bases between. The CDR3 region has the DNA TGTGCCAGCAGCTTGGCGGGGAGAGGAGGGATGGCAAATACGCAGTATTTT. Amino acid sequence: CASSLAGRGGMANTQYF.

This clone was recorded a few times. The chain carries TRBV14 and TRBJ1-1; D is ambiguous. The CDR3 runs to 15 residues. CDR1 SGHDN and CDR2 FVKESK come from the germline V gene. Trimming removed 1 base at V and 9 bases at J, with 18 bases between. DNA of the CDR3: TGTGCCAGCAGCCAAGTTGTACTCGGACCCACAAAAGCTTTCTTT. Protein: CASSQVVLGPTKAFF.

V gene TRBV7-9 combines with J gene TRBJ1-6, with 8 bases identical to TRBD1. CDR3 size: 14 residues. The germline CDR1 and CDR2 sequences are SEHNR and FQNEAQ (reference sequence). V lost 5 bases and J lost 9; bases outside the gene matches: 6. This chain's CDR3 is CASSKQGVGSPLHF. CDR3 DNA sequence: TGTGCCAGCAGCAAACAGGGGGTAGGTTCACCCCTCCACTTT.

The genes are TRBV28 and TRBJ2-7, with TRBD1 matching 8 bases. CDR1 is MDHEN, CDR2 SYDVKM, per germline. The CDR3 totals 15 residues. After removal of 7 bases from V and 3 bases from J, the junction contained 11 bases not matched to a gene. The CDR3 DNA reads TGTGCCAGCAATGTCGGACAGGGACTTTTCTACGAGCAGTACTTC. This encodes CASNVGQGLFYEQYF.

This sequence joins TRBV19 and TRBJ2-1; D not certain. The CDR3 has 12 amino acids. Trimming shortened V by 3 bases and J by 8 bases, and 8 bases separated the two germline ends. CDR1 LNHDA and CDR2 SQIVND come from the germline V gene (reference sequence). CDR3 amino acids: CASSIAWDEQFF. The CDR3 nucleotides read TGTGCCAGTAGTATTGCCTGGGATGAGCAGTTCTTC.

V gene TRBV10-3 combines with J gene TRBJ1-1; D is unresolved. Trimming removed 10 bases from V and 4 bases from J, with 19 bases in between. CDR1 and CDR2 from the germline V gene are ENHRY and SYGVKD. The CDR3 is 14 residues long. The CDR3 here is CATQPGRVGTEAFF. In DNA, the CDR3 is TGTGCCACGCAGCCGGGTAGGGTTGGCACTGAAGCTTTCTTT.